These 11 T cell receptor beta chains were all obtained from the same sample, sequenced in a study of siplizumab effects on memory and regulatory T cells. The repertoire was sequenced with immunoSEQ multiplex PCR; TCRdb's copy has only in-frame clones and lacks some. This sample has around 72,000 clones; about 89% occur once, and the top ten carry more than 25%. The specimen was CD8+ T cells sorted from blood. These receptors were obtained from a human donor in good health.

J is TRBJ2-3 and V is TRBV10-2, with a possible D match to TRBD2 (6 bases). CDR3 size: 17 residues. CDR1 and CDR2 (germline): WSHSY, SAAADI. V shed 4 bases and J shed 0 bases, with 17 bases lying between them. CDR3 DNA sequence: TGCGCCAGCAGTGCCCCTATTAGCGGTCAAAGCACAGATACGCAGTATTTT. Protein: CASSAPISGQSTDTQYF.

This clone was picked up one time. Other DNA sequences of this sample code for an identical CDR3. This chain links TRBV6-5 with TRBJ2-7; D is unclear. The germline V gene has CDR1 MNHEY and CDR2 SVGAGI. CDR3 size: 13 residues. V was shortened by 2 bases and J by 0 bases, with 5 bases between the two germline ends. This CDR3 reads CASSYSLSYEQYF. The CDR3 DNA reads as TGTGCCAGCAGTTACAGCCTCTCCTACGAGCAGTACTTC.

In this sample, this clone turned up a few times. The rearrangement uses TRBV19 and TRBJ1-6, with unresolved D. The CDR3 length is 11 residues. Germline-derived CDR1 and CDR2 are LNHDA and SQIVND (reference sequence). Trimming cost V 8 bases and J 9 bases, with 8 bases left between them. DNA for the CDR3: TGTGCCAGTGGACCGGGTTCACCCCTCCACTTT. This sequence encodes CASGPGSPLHF.

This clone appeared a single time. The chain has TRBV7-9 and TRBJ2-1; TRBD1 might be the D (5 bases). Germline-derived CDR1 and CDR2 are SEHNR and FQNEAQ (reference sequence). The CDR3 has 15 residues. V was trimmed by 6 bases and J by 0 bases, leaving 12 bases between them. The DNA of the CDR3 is TGTGCCAGCAGTCCCAGGGCGAGCTCCTACAATGAGCAGTTCTTC. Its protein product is CASSPRASSYNEQFF.

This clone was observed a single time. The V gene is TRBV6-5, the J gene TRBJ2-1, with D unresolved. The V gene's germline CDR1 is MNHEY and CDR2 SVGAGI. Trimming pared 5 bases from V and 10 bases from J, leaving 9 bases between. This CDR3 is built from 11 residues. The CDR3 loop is CASSNTQEQFF. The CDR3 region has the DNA TGTGCCAGCAGTAACACCCAAGAGCAGTTCTTC.

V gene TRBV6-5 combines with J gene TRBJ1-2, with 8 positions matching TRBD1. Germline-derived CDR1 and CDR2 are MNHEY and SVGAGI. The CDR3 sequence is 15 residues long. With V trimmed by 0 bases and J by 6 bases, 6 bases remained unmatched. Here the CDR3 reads CASSYSGTGDDGYTF. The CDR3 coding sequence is TGTGCCAGCAGTTACTCGGGGACAGGTGATGATGGCTACACCTTC.

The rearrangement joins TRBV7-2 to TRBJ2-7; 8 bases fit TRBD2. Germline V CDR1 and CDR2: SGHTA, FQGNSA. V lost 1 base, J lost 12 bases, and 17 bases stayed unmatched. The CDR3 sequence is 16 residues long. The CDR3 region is CASSLGGGRIPTSGYF. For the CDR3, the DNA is TGTGCCAGCAGCTTAGGGGGCGGGAGGATACCTACGAGCGGGTACTTC. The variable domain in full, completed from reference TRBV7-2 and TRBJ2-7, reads GAGVSQSPSNKVTEKGKDVELRCDPISGHTALYWYRQSLGQGLEFLIYFQGNSAPDKSGLPSDRFSAERTGGSVSTLTIQRTQQEDSAVYLCASSLGGGRIPTSGYFGPGTRLTVT.

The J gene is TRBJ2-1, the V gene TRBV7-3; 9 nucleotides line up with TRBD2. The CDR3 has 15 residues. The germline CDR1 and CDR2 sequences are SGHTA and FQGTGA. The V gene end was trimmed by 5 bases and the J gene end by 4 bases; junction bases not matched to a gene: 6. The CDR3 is CASSLAGLRYNEQFF. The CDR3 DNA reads TGTGCCAGCAGCCTAGCGGGACTGCGGTACAATGAGCAGTTCTTC.

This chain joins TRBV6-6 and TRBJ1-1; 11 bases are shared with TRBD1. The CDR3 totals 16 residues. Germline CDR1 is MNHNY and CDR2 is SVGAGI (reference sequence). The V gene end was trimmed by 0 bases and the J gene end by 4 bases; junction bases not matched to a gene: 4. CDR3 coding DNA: TGTGCCAGCAGTTACTCTCGGGACAGGGGGTTCACTGAAGCTTTCTTT. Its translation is CASSYSRDRGFTEAFF.

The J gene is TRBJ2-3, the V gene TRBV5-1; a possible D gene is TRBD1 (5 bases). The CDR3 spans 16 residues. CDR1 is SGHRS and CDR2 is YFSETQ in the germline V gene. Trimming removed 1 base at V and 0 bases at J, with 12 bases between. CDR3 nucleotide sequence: TGCGCCAGCAGCTTGCCGACAGAGACAAGCACAGATACGCAGTATTTT. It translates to CASSLPTETSTDTQYF.

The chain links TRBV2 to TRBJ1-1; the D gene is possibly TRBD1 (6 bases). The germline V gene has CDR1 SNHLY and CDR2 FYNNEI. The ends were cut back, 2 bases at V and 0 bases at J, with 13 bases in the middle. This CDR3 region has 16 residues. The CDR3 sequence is CASSESGQGMNTEAFF. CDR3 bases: TGTGCCAGCAGTGAAAGCGGTCAGGGGATGAACACTGAAGCTTTCTTT.